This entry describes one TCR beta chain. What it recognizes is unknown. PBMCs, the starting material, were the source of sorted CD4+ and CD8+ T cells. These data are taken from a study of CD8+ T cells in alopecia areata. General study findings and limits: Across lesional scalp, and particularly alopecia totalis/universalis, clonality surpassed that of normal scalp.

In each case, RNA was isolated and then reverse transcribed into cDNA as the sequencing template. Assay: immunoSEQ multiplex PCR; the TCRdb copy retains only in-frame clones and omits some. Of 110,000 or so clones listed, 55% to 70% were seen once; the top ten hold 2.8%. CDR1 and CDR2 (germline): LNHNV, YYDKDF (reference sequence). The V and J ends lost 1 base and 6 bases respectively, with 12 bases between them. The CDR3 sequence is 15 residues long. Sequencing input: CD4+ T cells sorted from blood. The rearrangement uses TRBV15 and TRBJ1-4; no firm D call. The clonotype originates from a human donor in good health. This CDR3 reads CATSRGEVGYEKLFF. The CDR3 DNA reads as TGTGCCACCAGCAGAGGAGAAGTGGGTTATGAAAAACTGTTTTTT.